This record concerns one T cell receptor (beta chain) sequence. The data originate from a study of CD8 T cells in Susac syndrome. Random hexamers were used to reverse transcribe roughly 0.5 to 1 ug of RNA. MiXCR was run by TCRdb on the immunoSEQ multiplex PCR reads, yielding one entry per CDR3 protein. The sample consists of more than 150,000 distinct CDR3 sequences, about 95% of them appearing once. Through negative isolation, CD4+ and CD8+ T cells were obtained, while TEMRA cells were enriched using FACS. The material sequenced was CD8+ T cells from PBMCs. The sequence came from a human donor with multiple sclerosis.

The CDR3 here is CASSLMGGVDEQFF. The CDR3 DNA sequence: TGTGCCAGCAGTTTAATGGGGGGTGTGGATGAGCAGTTCTTC. The chain employs TRBV12-3 or TRBV12-4 and TRBJ2-1; D is perhaps TRBD2 (6 bases). V shed 2 bases and J shed 8 bases, with 13 bases lying between them. The CDR3 totals 14 residues.